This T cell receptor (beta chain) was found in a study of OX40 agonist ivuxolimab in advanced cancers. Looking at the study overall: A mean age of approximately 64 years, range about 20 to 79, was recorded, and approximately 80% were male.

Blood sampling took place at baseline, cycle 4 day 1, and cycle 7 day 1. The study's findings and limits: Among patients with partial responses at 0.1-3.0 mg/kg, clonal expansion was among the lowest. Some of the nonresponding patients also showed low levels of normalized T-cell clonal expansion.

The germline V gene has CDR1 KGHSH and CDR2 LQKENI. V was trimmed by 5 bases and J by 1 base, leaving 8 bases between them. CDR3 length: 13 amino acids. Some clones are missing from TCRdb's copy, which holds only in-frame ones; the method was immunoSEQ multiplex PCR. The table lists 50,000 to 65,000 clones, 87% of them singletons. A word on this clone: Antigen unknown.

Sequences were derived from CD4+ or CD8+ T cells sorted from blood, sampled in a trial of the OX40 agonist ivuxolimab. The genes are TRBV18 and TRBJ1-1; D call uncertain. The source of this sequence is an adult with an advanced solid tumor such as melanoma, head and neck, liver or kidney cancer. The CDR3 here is CASSYNGNTEAFF. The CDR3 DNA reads TGTGCCAGCTCATACAACGGGAACACTGAAGCTTTCTTT.